Following are 14 T cell receptor beta chains from one sample sequenced in a study of blood T cell repertoires in COVID-19. Method: immunoSEQ multiplex PCR; TCRdb's copy keeps in-frame clones and lacks some. Of roughly 300,000 clones in the sample, about nine tenths are singletons; the top ten hold 1.8%. Sequencing was carried out using peripheral blood. Receptors originate from a woman aged 30 to 39 with COVID-19, enrolled during active disease.

The chain couples TRBV28 to TRBJ1-2; 7 nucleotides match TRBD1. The trim removed 9 bases at V and 5 bases at J, leaving 6 bases unmatched. This CDR3 is 12 amino acids long. The germline CDR1 and CDR2 sequences are MDHEN and SYDVKM. CDR3 in DNA: TGTGCCAGTCCACAGGGGTTATATGGCTACACCTTC. This gives the protein CASPQGLYGYTF.

The V and J genes are TRBV30 and TRBJ1-4, with a tentative D call TRBD1 (6 bases). The CDR3 runs 15 residues. Germline V gene sequence: CDR1 GTSNPN, CDR2 SVGIG (reference sequence). The V end was cut by 2 bases, the J end by 0 bases, with 10 bases between. CDR3 region: CAWSRGQTTNEKLFF. DNA for the CDR3: TGTGCCTGGAGTCGAGGACAGACAACTAATGAAAAACTGTTTTTT.

The V and J genes are TRBV18 and TRBJ2-3, with 13 bases that match TRBD2. The V gene end was trimmed by 4 bases and the J gene end by 2 bases; junction bases not matched to a gene: 3. Germline V gene sequence: CDR1 KGHSH, CDR2 LQKENI. This CDR3 contains 16 residues. The CDR3 is CASSLGLAGSTDTQYF. For the CDR3, the DNA is TGTGCCAGCTCACTGGGACTAGCGGGGTCCACAGATACGCAGTATTTT.

V is TRBV11-1 and J is TRBJ2-3; perhaps TRBD2 as D (6 bases). The germline V and J ends were trimmed by 1 base and 6 bases, with 11 bases remaining between them. Per germline, CDR1 SGHAT and CDR2 FQDESV (reference sequence). There are 14 residues in the CDR3. The CDR3 loop is CASSLGGVVDTQYF. The CDR3 DNA reads TGTGCCAGCAGCTTAGGGGGGGTGGTGGATACGCAGTATTTT.

The chain links TRBV11-2 to TRBJ1-2, with 7 bases lining up with TRBD1. There are 13 residues in the CDR3. The V gene's germline CDR1 is SGHAT and CDR2 FQNNGV. V dropped 5 bases and J dropped 2; count of bases not matched to a gene: 2. CDR3 sequence reads: CASSEGQNYGYTF. In nucleotides, the CDR3 is TGTGCCAGCAGCGAGGGACAGAACTATGGCTACACCTTC.

The chain couples TRBV23-1 to TRBJ1-6; 9 positions match TRBD1. TRBV23-1 is an open reading frame whose function is uncertain. The CDR3 has 14 residues. Germline trimming cut 5 bases from V and 10 bases from J; bases unmatched to any gene: 6. This CDR3 is CASSRTGVRSPLHF. CDR3 in DNA: TGCGCCAGCAGTAGGACAGGGGTGAGGTCACCCCTCCACTTT.

The chain combines TRBV11-3 with TRBJ1-2; unclear D gene. V was clipped by 5 bases and J by 4 bases, with 17 bases between them. The CDR3 totals 15 residues. CDR1 and CDR2 from the germline V gene are SGHNT and YENEEA. This CDR3 is CASSLGGDMGYGYTF. The CDR3 coding sequence is TGTGCCAGCAGCCTCGGCGGGGATATGGGCTATGGCTACACCTTC.

The rearrangement joins TRBV6-2 or TRBV6-3 to TRBJ2-1; TRBD1 matches 8 bases. Per the germline V gene, CDR1 is MNHEY and CDR2 is SVGEGT. CDR3 length equals 16 residues. The V gene end was trimmed by 0 bases and the J gene end by 7 bases; junction bases not matched to a gene: 8. The chain's CDR3 is CASSYSRDRTTNEQFF. The DNA of the CDR3 is TGTGCCAGCAGTTACTCCCGGGACAGGACCACGAATGAGCAGTTCTTC.

This clone has just one count. The CDR3 DNA reads TGTGCCACCAGTGACTCCCTTGGGGGGTCGGATGGCTACACCTTC. It encodes CATSDSLGGSDGYTF. J is TRBJ1-2 and V is TRBV24-1; D is possibly TRBD1 (5 bases). CDR1 and CDR2 (germline): KGHDR, SFDVKD. The V and J ends lost 4 bases and 6 bases respectively, with 17 bases between them. This CDR3 contains 15 residues.

The CDR3 loop is CASSQGVGYGYTF. The CDR3 coding sequence is TGTGCCAGCAGCCAAGGTGTCGGTTATGGCTACACCTTC. The chain recombines TRBV3-1 (or the pseudogene TRBV3-2) with TRBJ1-2; D unclear. CDR1 and CDR2 from the germline V gene are LGHDT and YNNKEL (reference sequence). There are 13 residues in the CDR3. Trimming pared 1 base from V and 5 bases from J, leaving 8 bases between.

The gene calls are TRBV9 and TRBJ1-1; 7 bases line up with TRBD1. The ends lost 3 bases at V and 3 bases at J; junction bases unmatched: 8. The germline CDR1 and CDR2 sequences are SGDLS and YYNGEE. The CDR3 has 15 amino acids. CDR3 sequence (DNA): TGTGCCAGCAGCGCCTCCAACAGGGGTGACACTGAAGCTTTCTTT. It codes for CASSASNRGDTEAFF.

The chain combines TRBV7-8 with TRBJ2-1; 7 nucleotides align to TRBD2. The germline V gene encodes CDR1 SGHVS and CDR2 FQNEAQ. The CDR3 runs 17 residues. J was trimmed by 9 bases and V by 3 bases; bases with no gene match: 17. CDR3 residues: CASSFPFGGDFITEQFF. The DNA of the CDR3 is TGTGCCAGCAGCTTCCCCTTTGGGGGGGACTTTATAACTGAGCAGTTCTTC.

This clone was picked up one time. The chain combines TRBV4-1 with TRBJ2-1, with 7 bases identical to TRBD1. The CDR3 consists of 15 residues. Looked up from germline, CDR1 is MGHRA and CDR2 is YSYEKL. The V segment lost 1 base and the J segment 1 base; nucleotides outside the gene matches: 1. The CDR3 spells CASSQGQGSYNEQFF. The CDR3 region has the DNA TGCGCCAGCAGCCAAGGACAGGGATCCTACAATGAGCAGTTCTTC.

The V gene is TRBV4-2, the J gene TRBJ1-5; D may be TRBD1 (5 bases). V was shortened by 4 bases and J by 6 bases, with 13 bases between the two germline ends. CDR1 is LGHNA and CDR2 is YNFKEQ in the germline V gene. The CDR3 covers 14 residues. CDR3 sequence reads: CASSPSGGGQPQHF. In DNA, the CDR3 is TGTGCCAGCAGCCCCTCGGGGGGGGGTCAGCCCCAGCATTTT.